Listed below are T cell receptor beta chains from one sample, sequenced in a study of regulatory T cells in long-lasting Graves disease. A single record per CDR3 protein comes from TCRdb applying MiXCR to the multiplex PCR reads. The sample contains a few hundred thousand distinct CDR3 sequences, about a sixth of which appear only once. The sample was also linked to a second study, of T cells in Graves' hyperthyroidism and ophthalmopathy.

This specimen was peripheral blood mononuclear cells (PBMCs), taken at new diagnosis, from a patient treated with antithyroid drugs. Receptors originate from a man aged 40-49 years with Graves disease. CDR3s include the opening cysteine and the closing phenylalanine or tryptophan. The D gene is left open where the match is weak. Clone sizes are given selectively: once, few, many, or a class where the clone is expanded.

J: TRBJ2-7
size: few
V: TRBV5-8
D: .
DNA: TGTGCCAGCAGCCAAAACCTTTCCCCTTCGATTGCCCACGAGCAGTACTTC
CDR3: CASSQNLSPSIAHEQYF

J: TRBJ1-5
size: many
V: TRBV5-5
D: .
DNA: TGTGCCAGCAGCGAGGCTGTACATCAGCCCCAGCATTTT
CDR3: CASSEAVHQPQHF

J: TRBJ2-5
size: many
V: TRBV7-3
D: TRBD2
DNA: TGTGCCAGCAGCTTAGGTGCCCTAGCGGGGGGGCCTGGAGAGACCCAGTACTTC
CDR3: CASSLGALAGGPGETQYF

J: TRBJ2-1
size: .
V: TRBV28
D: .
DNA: TGTGCCAGCAGGACGGGGGAGGCATACAATGAGCAGTTCTTC
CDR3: CASRTGEAYNEQFF

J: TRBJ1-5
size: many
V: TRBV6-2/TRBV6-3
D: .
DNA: TGTGCCAGCAGTATAAGGTCGGCGGGGGACACAAATCAGCCCCAGCATTTT
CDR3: CASSIRSAGDTNQPQHF

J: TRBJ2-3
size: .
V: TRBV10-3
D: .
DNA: TGTGCCATCAGTGACGGACGGTCAAGCACAGATACGCAGTATTTT
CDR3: CAISDGRSSTDTQYF

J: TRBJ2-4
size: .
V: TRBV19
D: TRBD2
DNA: TGTGCCAGTAGTAGGACTAGCGGGCAGATTCAGTACTTC
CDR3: CASSRTSGQIQYF

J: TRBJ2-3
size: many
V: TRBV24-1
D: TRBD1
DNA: TGTGCCACCAGTGACCCCACAGGGGGCTTAGCGATCAAAGAGGATACGCAGTATTTT
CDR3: CATSDPTGGLAIKEDTQYF

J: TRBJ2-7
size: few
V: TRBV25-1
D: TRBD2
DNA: TGTGCCAGCAGCCCTAGCGGGGGGGACTTTGGCTACGAGCAGTACTTC
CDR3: CASSPSGGDFGYEQYF

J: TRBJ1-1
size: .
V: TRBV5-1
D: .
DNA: TGTGCCAGCAGCCTGGGAGGACCGATGGCTGAAGCTTTCTTT
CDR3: CASSLGGPMAEAFF

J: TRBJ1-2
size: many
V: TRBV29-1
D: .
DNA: TGCAGCGTGGACTATGGCTACACCTTC
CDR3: CSVDYGYTF

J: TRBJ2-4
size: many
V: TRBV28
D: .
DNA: TGTGCCAGCAGTTTTCAGGGGATAGCCAAAAACATTCAGTACTTC
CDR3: CASSFQGIAKNIQYF

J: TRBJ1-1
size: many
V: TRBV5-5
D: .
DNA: TGTGCCAGCAGCTCCGATCCCCACACTGAAGCTTTCTTT
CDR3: CASSSDPHTEAFF

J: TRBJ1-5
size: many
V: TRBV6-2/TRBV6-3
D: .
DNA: TGTGCCAGCAGTTACTCCCCCTGGGCTTCGGCAAGTAGCAATCAGCCCCAGCATTTT
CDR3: CASSYSPWASASSNQPQHF

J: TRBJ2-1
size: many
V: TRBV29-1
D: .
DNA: TGCAGCGTTCGATCGTCGCTGAGGACCTACAATGAGCAGTTCTTC
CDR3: CSVRSSLRTYNEQFF

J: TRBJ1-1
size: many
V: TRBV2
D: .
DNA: TGTGCCAGCAGTGAAGCGCTTATTAGGGGTAGAGCTTTCTTT
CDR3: CASSEALIRGRAFF

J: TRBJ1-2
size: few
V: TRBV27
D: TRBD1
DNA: TGTGCCAGCAGTCTCAGGGGGCAACAAGGCTACACCTTC
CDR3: CASSLRGQQGYTF

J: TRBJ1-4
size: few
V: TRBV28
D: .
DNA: TGTGCCAGCACGATCGGTACAGGCAGAGAAAAACTGTTTTTT
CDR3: CASTIGTGREKLFF

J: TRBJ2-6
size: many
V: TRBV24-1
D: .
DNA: TGTGCCACCAGTGCGGGTAGGGCAGTTGCCTCTGGGGCCAACGTCCTGACTTTC
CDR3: CATSAGRAVASGANVLTF

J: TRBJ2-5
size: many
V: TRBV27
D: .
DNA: TGTGCCAGCAGTTTCGGCAGGGTAGAGACCCAGTACTTC
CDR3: CASSFGRVETQYF

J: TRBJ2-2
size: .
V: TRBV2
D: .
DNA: TGTGCCAGCAGTTGGAGGACGAACACCGGGGAGCTGTTTTTT
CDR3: CASSWRTNTGELFF

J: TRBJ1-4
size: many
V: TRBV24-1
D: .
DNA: TGTGCCACCAGACCTATGGGAGGGATTGAGGAAAAACTGTTTTTT
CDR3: CATRPMGGIEEKLFF

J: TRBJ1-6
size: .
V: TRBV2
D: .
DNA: TGTGCCAGCAGTGAGTGGGGGTATGATTCACCCCTCCACTTT
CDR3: CASSEWGYDSPLHF

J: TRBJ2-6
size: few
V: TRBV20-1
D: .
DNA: TGCAGTGCTCCCGGACTGCCCTCTGGGGCCAACGTCCTGACTTTC
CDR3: CSAPGLPSGANVLTF

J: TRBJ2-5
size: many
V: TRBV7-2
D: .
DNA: TGTGCCAGCAGCTTAGGCGGGTCGGGAGAGACCCAGTACTTC
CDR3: CASSLGGSGETQYF

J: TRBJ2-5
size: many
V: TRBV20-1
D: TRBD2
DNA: TGCAGTGCAGGACTAGCGCAGTACCAAGAGACCCAGTACTTC
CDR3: CSAGLAQYQETQYF

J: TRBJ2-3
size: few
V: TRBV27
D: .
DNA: TGTGCCAGCTCAGGGGCCGGGGATACGCAGTATTTT
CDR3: CASSGAGDTQYF

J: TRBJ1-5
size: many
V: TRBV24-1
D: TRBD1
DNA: TGTGCCACCAGTGGGGGACAGTATAGCAATCAGCCCCAGCATTTT
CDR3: CATSGGQYSNQPQHF

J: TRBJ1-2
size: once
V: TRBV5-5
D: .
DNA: TGTGCCAGCAGCTTGGTCAGGGGCAACTATGGCTACACCTTC
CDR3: CASSLVRGNYGYTF

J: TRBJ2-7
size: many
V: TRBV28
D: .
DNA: TGTGCCAGCACCCCAGGGAGCCGGGGGACCTACGAGCAGTACTTC
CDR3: CASTPGSRGTYEQYF

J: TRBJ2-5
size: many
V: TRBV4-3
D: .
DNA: TGCGCCAGCAGCCAGGGACGGGAATCTCAGACCCAGTACTTC
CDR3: CASSQGRESQTQYF

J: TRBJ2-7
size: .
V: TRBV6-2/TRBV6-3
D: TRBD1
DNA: TGTGCCAGCAGCAGGGGGCTGATCTACGAGCAGTACTTC
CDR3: CASSRGLIYEQYF

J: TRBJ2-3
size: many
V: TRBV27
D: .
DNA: TGTGCCAGCACCATAGGGCCACAGCGAAGCCCTAGCACAGATACGCAGTATTTT
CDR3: CASTIGPQRSPSTDTQYF

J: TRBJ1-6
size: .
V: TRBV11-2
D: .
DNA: TGTGCCAGCAGCTTAAGTTTTTCACCCCTCCACTTT
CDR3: CASSLSFSPLHF

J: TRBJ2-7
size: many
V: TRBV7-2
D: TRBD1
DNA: TGTGCCAGCAGCTCCTCGGGGACAGGGACATCCCGGGGGCAGTACTTC
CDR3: CASSSSGTGTSRGQYF

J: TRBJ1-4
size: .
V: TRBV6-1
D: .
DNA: TGTGCCAGCAGTGAGGTATTAGCTGAAAAACTGTTTTTT
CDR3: CASSEVLAEKLFF

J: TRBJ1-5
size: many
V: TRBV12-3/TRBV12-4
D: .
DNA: TGTGCCAGCAGAAGGGCTGATAGCAATCAGCCCCAGCATTTT
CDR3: CASRRADSNQPQHF

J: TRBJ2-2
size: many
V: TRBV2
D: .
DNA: TGTGCCAGCAGTGAAATCGATGGCGGGTCCGGGGAGCTGTTTTTT
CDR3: CASSEIDGGSGELFF

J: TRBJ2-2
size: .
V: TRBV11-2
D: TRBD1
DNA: TGTGCCAGCAGCTTTACAGGGGAGATCACCGGGGAGCTGTTTTTT
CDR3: CASSFTGEITGELFF

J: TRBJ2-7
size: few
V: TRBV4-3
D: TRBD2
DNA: TGCGCCAGCGCCCGAGAGGCGGGGGCCTACGAGCAGTACTTC
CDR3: CASAREAGAYEQYF

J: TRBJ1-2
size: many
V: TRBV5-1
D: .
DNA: TGCGCCAGCAGCTTGGGGGGGCCCAACTATGGCTACACCTTC
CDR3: CASSLGGPNYGYTF

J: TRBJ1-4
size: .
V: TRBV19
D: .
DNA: TGTGCCACACATACCAGCAGCGTGGATGGAAAACTGTTTTTT
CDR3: CATHTSSVDGKLFF

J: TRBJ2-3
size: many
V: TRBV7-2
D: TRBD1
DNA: TGTGCCAGCAGCCCCCGCCGGGACAGACGCACAGATACGCAGTATTTT
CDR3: CASSPRRDRRTDTQYF

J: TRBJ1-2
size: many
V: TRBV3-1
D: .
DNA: TGTGCCAGCAGCCAAAGATCCTGGACAGACCATGGCTACACCTTC
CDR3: CASSQRSWTDHGYTF

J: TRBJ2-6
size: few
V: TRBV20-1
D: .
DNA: TGCAGTGCTAGACAGGGTTTAGGTGGGGCCAACGTCCTGACTTTC
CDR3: CSARQGLGGANVLTF

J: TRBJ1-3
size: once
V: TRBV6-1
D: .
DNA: TGTGCCAGCAGCCACACACAGTTCTCTGGAAACACCATATATTTT
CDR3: CASSHTQFSGNTIYF

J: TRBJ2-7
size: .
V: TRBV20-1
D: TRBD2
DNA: TGCAGTGCTGCCTTTTTTAGCGGGGGGACCTACGAGCAGTACTTC
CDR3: CSAAFFSGGTYEQYF

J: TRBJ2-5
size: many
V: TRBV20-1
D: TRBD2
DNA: TGCAGTGCTAGAGATAGCGGGGGGGTCGAGACCCAGTACTTC
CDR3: CSARDSGGVETQYF

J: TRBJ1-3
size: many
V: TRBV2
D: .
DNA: TGTGCCAGCAGTGAAGCCCGGATTTCCGGAAACACCATATATTTT
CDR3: CASSEARISGNTIYF

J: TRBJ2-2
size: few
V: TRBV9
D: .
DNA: TGTGCCAGCAGCGTAGCTGGGGGGGAGCTGTTTTTT
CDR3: CASSVAGGELFF

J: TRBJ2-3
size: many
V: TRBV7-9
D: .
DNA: TGTGCCAGCAGCCCACTGACCATGGACAAAGATACGCAGTATTTT
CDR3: CASSPLTMDKDTQYF

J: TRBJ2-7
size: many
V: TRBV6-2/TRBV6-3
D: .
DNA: TGTGCCAGCAGTCAGATGGACGGACCCTATGAGCAGTACTTC
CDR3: CASSQMDGPYEQYF

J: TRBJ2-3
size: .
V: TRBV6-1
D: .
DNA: TGTGCCAGCAAGATGGGGGCCAGCCGACCAGATACGCAGTATTTT
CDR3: CASKMGASRPDTQYF